This T cell receptor beta chain was documented in a study of T cells in Graves' hyperthyroidism and ophthalmopathy. PBMCs came from 9 to 10 ml fresh peripheral blood. Germline-derived CDR1 and CDR2 are SGHDT and YYEEEE. The V gene end was trimmed by 5 bases and the J gene end by 5 bases; junction bases not matched to a gene: 6. The CDR3 runs 13 residues. Whole-study findings and limits: Ophthalmopathy was model-predicted a median approximately 6.9 months pre-onset.

Amplified TCR beta CDR3 regions came from RNA transcripts. HTBI primers were used for first-round RT-PCR of the TCR CDR3. In TCRdb, the multiplex PCR reads were re-called with MiXCR into one record per CDR3 protein. The sample lists around 500,000 distinct CDR3 sequences, less than 15% occurring once. This clonotype showed up many times. What it binds is not known. What was sequenced was blood. This chain joins TRBV5-6 and TRBJ1-2, with 7 bases aligning to TRBD1. The source of this sequence is a woman in her 40s with Graves' hyperthyroidism. CDR3: CASSLGTAYGYTF. CDR3 nucleotide sequence: TGTGCCAGCAGTTTAGGGACAGCGTATGGCTACACCTTC.